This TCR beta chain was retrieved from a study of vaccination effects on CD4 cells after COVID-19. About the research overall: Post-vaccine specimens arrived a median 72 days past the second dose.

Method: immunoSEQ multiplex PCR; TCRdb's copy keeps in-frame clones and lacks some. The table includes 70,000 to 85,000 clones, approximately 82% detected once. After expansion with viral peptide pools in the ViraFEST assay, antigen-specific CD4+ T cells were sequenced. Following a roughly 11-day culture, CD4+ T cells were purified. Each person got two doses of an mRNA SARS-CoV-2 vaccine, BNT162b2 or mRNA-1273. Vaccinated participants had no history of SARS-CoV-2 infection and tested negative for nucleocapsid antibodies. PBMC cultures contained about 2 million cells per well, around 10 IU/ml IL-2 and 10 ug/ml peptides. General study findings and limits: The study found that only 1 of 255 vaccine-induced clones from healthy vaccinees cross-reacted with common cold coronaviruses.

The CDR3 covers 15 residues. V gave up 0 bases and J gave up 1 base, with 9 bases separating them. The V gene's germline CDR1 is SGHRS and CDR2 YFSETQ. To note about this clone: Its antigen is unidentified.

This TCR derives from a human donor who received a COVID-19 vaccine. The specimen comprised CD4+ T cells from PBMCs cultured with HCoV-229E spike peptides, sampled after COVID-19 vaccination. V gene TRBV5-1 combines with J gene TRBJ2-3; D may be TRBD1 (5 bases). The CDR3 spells CASSLAGRGTDTQYF. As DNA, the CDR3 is TGCGCCAGCAGCTTGGCGGGCAGGGGCACAGATACGCAGTATTTT.